This entry lists 26 T cell receptor beta chains sequenced from one sample in a study of cytomegalovirus exposure and HLA in healthy donors. PCR amplification relied on 60 Vbeta primers (plus 13 Jbeta primers). Some clones are missing from TCRdb's copy, which holds only in-frame ones; the method was immunoSEQ multiplex PCR. The sample carries roughly 200,000 clones, about 86% recorded once. Sequences were obtained from PBMCs. All receptors derive from a woman younger than 45 in good health and CMV-seronegative.

The chain joins TRBV19 to TRBJ2-5; TRBD2 matches at 9 bases. Germline CDR1 LNHDA, CDR2 SQIVND (reference sequence). V was pared by 5 bases and J by 1 base, with 2 bases of the junction left unmatched. The CDR3 is 14 amino acids. Here the CDR3 DNA reads TGTGCCAGTAGTGCTAGCGGGGTCCAAGAGACCCAGTACTTC. Amino acids: CASSASGVQETQYF.

V is TRBV7-9 and J is TRBJ2-5; 9 bases match TRBD2. Germline CDR1 SEHNR, CDR2 FQNEAQ (reference sequence). With 4 bases clipped from V and 3 bases from J, the junction kept 9 bases outside the gene matches. The CDR3 has 16 residues. The CDR3 nucleotides read TGTGCCAGCAGCTCCTGGCGGGGGGGCATCGAAGAGACCCAGTACTTC. It codes for CASSSWRGGIEETQYF.

The chain uses TRBV9 and TRBJ1-2; TRBD1 aligns across 8 bases. CDR3 length: 14 amino acids. Germline assignment: CDR1 SGDLS and CDR2 YYNGEE. J gave up 4 bases and V 4 bases, and 6 bases lay outside the gene matches. The CDR3 sequence is CASSPGQAFYGYTF. CDR3 coding DNA: TGTGCCAGCAGCCCGGGACAGGCCTTCTATGGCTACACCTTC.

In this sample, this clone turned up once. The rearrangement joins TRBV5-1 to TRBJ1-2; tentative D call: TRBD1 (5 bases). Germline assignment: CDR1 SGHRS and CDR2 YFSETQ. V was shortened by 0 bases and J by 0 bases, with 12 bases between the two germline ends. CDR3 length equals 16 residues. The CDR3 loop reads CASSLDPQTANYGYTF. CDR3 bases: TGCGCCAGCAGCTTGGACCCCCAGACAGCTAACTATGGCTACACCTTC.

This clone turned up a few times. The chain has TRBV5-5 and TRBJ2-2, with 11 bases fitting TRBD2. Germline CDR1 is SGHKS and CDR2 is YYEKEE (reference sequence). The V gene end was trimmed by 6 bases and the J gene end by 4 bases; junction bases not matched to a gene: 8. This CDR3 contains 16 residues. The CDR3 bases are TGTGCCAGCACCCTCGGACTAGCGGGCCCCACCGGGGAGCTGTTTTTT. This encodes CASTLGLAGPTGELFF.

V gene TRBV5-1 combines with J gene TRBJ1-5; D is unresolved. Trimming removed 1 base at V and 5 bases at J, with 7 bases between. The CDR3 runs to 13 residues. CDR1 SGHRS and CDR2 YFSETQ come from the germline V gene. CDR3 DNA sequence: TGCGCCAGCAGCTTGTTCCCCGATCAGCCCCAGCATTTT. Encoded protein: CASSLFPDQPQHF. Based on the CDR3 plus reference TRBV5-1 and TRBJ1-5, the full variable domain is KAGVTQTPRYLIKTRGQQVTLSCSPISGHRSVSWYQQTPGQGLQFLFEYFSETQRNKGNFPGRFSGRQFSNSRSEMNVSTLELGDSALYLCASSLFPDQPQHFGDGTRLSIL.

This clone was detected once. This rearrangement joins TRBV27 to TRBJ1-5, with D perhaps matching TRBD1 (6 bases). The V gene's germline CDR1 is MNHEY and CDR2 SMNVEV (reference sequence). The V end lost 4 bases, the J end lost 0 bases, and 13 bases lay between the germline ends. CDR3 length: 16 amino acids. The DNA for the CDR3 is TGTGCCAGCAGTTCCGGACAGCCTAATAGCAATCAGCCCCAGCATTTT. Translation: CASSSGQPNSNQPQHF.

V usage is TRBV5-4 and J usage is TRBJ2-7; 9 nucleotides agree with TRBD1. The CDR3 contains 15 residues. V was clipped by 0 bases and J by 9 bases; unmatched bases: 10. Germline V gene lookup returns CDR1 SGHNT and CDR2 YYREEE (reference sequence). CDR3 in amino acids: CASSLVSDRGRRQYF. CDR3 in DNA: TGTGCCAGCAGCTTGGTTTCGGACAGGGGTCGACGGCAGTACTTC.

The CDR3 is CASSQGQSYGYTF. In DNA, the CDR3 is TGTGCCAGCAGCCAAGGACAGTCCTATGGCTACACCTTC. The chain carries TRBV14 and TRBJ1-2; TRBD1 is a possible D gene (5 bases). This CDR3 is built from 13 residues. Trimming stripped 1 base from V and 4 bases from J, with 7 bases between. The germline V gene has CDR1 SGHDN and CDR2 FVKESK.

The chain has TRBV19 and TRBJ1-1, with 8 bases identical to TRBD1. The J segment lost 7 bases and the V segment lost 4 bases, leaving 8 bases of the junction unmatched. The germline gives CDR1 LNHDA, CDR2 SQIVND (reference sequence). This CDR3 has 14 amino acids. DNA for the CDR3: TGTGCCAGTAGTAGCGGGACAGGAAGGGGTGAAGCTTTCTTT. This encodes CASSSGTGRGEAFF.

This clone showed up just once. The CDR3 nucleotides read TGTGCCAGCAGCGTTGACAGGGAAGGCGAGCAGTACTTC. It codes for CASSVDREGEQYF. This chain uses TRBV7-6 with TRBJ2-7, with TRBD1 matching 7 bases. Germline V gene sequence: CDR1 SGHVS, CDR2 FNYEAQ. The CDR3 is made up of 13 amino acids. The V and J ends lost 5 bases and 6 bases, in that order; junction bases with no gene match: 7.

CDR3 in amino acids: CASSLSVGGYEQYF. CDR3 sequence (DNA): TGTGCCAGCAGTTTGAGTGTGGGGGGCTACGAGCAGTACTTC. The chain carries TRBV27 and TRBJ2-7, with a tentative D call TRBD2 (6 bases). CDR3 length equals 14 residues. Germline V lookup: CDR1 MNHEY, CDR2 SMNVEV (reference sequence). Trimming removed 3 bases from V and 3 bases from J, with 12 bases in between.

The chain recombines TRBV6-6 with TRBJ1-1; D is unresolved. The CDR3 totals 15 residues. The V end was cut by 7 bases, the J end by 1 base, with 16 bases between. Per germline, CDR1 MNHNY and CDR2 SVGAGI (reference sequence). The CDR3 bases are TGTGCCAGCACCTACGAGGGAAGGCCGAACACTGAAGCTTTCTTT. Protein sequence: CASTYEGRPNTEAFF.

The chain recombines TRBV6-4 with TRBJ2-3; D is perhaps TRBD1 (6 bases). The CDR3 is 14 amino acids. The V end lost 3 bases, the J end lost 2 bases, and 9 bases lay between the germline ends. From germline, CDR1 is MRHNA and CDR2 SNTAGT. This CDR3 is CASSEDSSTDTQYF. CDR3 nucleotide sequence: TGTGCCAGCAGTGAGGACAGTTCCACAGATACGCAGTATTTT.

The chain is built from TRBV19 and TRBJ1-1; D may be TRBD1 (5 bases). Germline V CDR1 and CDR2: LNHDA, SQIVND (reference sequence). The CDR3 totals 15 residues. The V gene lost 2 bases and the J gene lost 3 bases, with 13 bases spanning the gap. In DNA form, the CDR3 reads TGTGCCAGTAGTATACAGGGCAGTCCCTACACTGAAGCTTTCTTT. Protein: CASSIQGSPYTEAFF. Together with reference TRBV19 and TRBJ1-1, the CDR3 gives the full variable domain: DGGITQSPKYLFRKEGQNVTLSCEQNLNHDAMYWYRQDPGQGLRLIYYSQIVNDFQKGDIAEGYSVSREKKESFPLTVTSAQKNPTAFYLCASSIQGSPYTEAFFGQGTRLTVV.

The chain employs TRBV27 and TRBJ2-7, with a weak D call TRBD1 (6 bases). The CDR3 has 15 amino acids. The V and J ends lost 4 bases and 0 bases respectively, with 13 bases between them. From germline, CDR1 is MNHEY and CDR2 SMNVEV (reference sequence). In DNA, the CDR3 is TGTGCCAGCAGTTCGACAGGCACTAGCTCCTACGAGCAGTACTTC. Amino acids: CASSSTGTSSYEQYF.

The gene calls are TRBV11-2 and TRBJ2-1, with a weak D call TRBD2 (6 bases). The V gene lost 3 bases and the J gene lost 8 bases, with 8 bases spanning the gap. CDR3 size: 12 residues. Germline V CDR1 and CDR2: SGHAT, FQNNGV. The CDR3 nucleotides are TGTGCCAGCAGCTTCGGGGGTTATGAGCAGTTCTTC. It codes for CASSFGGYEQFF. Using reference TRBV11-2 and TRBJ2-1 for the parts outside the CDR3, the full variable domain is EAGVAQSPRYKIIEKRQSVAFWCNPISGHATLYWYQQILGQGPKLLIQFQNNGVVDDSQLPKDRFSAERLKGVDSTLKIQPAKLEDSAVYLCASSFGGYEQFFGPGTRLTVL.

The genes are TRBV28 and TRBJ2-1; possibly TRBD1 for D (6 bases). Trimming removed 4 bases at V and 5 bases at J, with 15 bases between. The germline CDR1 and CDR2 sequences are MDHEN and SYDVKM. The CDR3 runs 15 residues. The CDR3 DNA reads TGTGCCAGCAGTTCAGACAGGACAGACAACAATGAGCAGTTCTTC. Its translation: CASSSDRTDNNEQFF.

The rearrangement links TRBV6-6 to TRBJ2-1, with TRBD2 matching over 7 bases. Germline CDR1 is MNHNY and CDR2 is SVGAGI (reference sequence). The trim removed 7 bases at V and 0 bases at J, leaving 3 bases unmatched. CDR3 size: 14 residues. In nucleotides, the CDR3 is TGTGCCAGCACCGCTAGCGGCTCCTACAATGAGCAGTTCTTC. Translated, it gives CASTASGSYNEQFF.

V usage is TRBV5-1 and J usage is TRBJ1-1; the D gene is possibly TRBD1 (5 bases). The germline V gene encodes CDR1 SGHRS and CDR2 YFSETQ. Trimming removed 0 bases at V and 0 bases at J, with 12 bases between. The CDR3 contains 16 residues. The chain's CDR3 is CASSLAKGQLNTEAFF. The CDR3 bases are TGCGCCAGCAGCTTGGCCAAGGGGCAGCTGAACACTGAAGCTTTCTTT.

The rearrangement uses TRBV7-8 and TRBJ1-1; TRBD1 agrees at 8 bases. The CDR3 has 17 amino acids. Trimming removed 1 base from V and 0 bases from J; junction bases left unmatched: 7. Germline V gene lookup returns CDR1 SGHVS and CDR2 FQNEAQ. DNA of the CDR3: TGTGCCAGCAGCTTAGTGTATGGGGACAGGATGAACACTGAAGCTTTCTTT. Translating gives CASSLVYGDRMNTEAFF.

The chain employs TRBV29-1 and TRBJ2-7; tentative D call: TRBD1 (6 bases). The germline V gene has CDR1 SQVTM and CDR2 ANQGSEA. The CDR3 runs 15 residues. The V gene lost 0 bases and the J gene lost 4 bases, with 16 bases spanning the gap. DNA for the CDR3: TGCAGCGTTGAAGAAGAGGGGGACGGAACTTACGAGCAGTACTTC. This gives the protein CSVEEEGDGTYEQYF.

V and J are TRBV2 and TRBJ1-1, with a tentative D call TRBD1 (5 bases). The CDR3 is 13 residues long. V was shortened by 7 bases and J by 7 bases, with 16 bases between the two germline ends. The germline V gene encodes CDR1 SNHLY and CDR2 FYNNEI. CDR3 bases: TGTGCCAGCATAGGGGCAAGCTTGGGTGAAGCTTTCTTT. Its protein is CASIGASLGEAFF.

The V gene is TRBV9, the J gene TRBJ2-2; a weak D match, TRBD2 (5 bases). V was cut by 2 bases and J by 5 bases, with 13 bases left in between. CDR3 length: 15 amino acids. Per germline, CDR1 SGDLS and CDR2 YYNGEE. CDR3 loop: CASSVDPGRTGELFF. The CDR3, as DNA: TGTGCCAGCAGCGTGGATCCGGGGAGAACCGGGGAGCTGTTTTTT.

The rearrangement uses TRBV4-1 and TRBJ2-7; maybe TRBD2 (6 bases). The germline V gene encodes CDR1 MGHRA and CDR2 YSYEKL. Trimming removed 0 bases at V and 6 bases at J, with 18 bases between. The CDR3 loop spans 16 amino acids. The CDR3 loop is CASSQDHRRDWGEQYF. The DNA for the CDR3 is TGCGCCAGCAGCCAAGATCATAGGCGGGACTGGGGCGAGCAGTACTTC.

The CDR3 reads CSVEWADPDTQYF. In DNA form, the CDR3 reads TGCAGCGTTGAATGGGCAGACCCAGATACGCAGTATTTT. This chain joins TRBV29-1 and TRBJ2-3; D gene uncertain. Germline V gives CDR1 SQVTM, CDR2 ANQGSEA. The germline V and J ends were trimmed by 2 bases and 4 bases, with 10 bases remaining between them. There are 13 residues in the CDR3.